The source of this T cell receptor beta chain is a study of blood T cell repertoires in COVID-19. Germline CDR1 reads MNHNS; CDR2 reads SASEGT. The junction had 2 bases not matched to a gene; V was cut back by 3 bases and J by 1 base. The CDR3 spans 15 residues. Here immunoSEQ multiplex PCR was the method, and the copy in TCRdb shows in-frame clones only, minus some. The sample lists about 140,000 clones; over 65% were seen once. This clone was seen a handful of times. Material: peripheral blood. The TCR comes from a woman older than 75 with active or convalescent COVID-19. The genes are TRBV6-1 and TRBJ2-7, with 11 nucleotides matching TRBD2. CDR3 sequence reads: CASSDIAGGSYEQYF. The CDR3 bases are TGTGCCAGCAGTGATATAGCGGGGGGGTCCTACGAGCAGTACTTC.